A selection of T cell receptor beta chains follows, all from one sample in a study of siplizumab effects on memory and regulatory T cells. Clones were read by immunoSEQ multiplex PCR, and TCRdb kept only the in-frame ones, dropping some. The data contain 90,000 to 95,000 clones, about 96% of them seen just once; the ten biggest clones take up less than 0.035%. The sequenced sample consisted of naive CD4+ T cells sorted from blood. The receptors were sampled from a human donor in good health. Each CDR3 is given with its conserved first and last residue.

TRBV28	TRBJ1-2	CASSLSQVSGYTF
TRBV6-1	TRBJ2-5	CASSVQGRETQYF
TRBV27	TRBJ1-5	CASSQISRGRGQPQHF
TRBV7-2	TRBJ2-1	CASSLVRVSYNEQFF
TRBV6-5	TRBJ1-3	CASKRRNLGGNTIYF
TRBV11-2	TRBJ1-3	CASSQTRGLGNTIYF
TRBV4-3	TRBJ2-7	CASSQDPGSAYEQYF
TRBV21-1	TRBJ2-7	CASSKKTGRGEQYF
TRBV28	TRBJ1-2	CASSLPGYTF
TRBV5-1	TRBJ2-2	CASSPSGANTGELFF